Listed below are T cell receptor beta chains from one sample, sequenced in a study of CD8 T cells in Susac syndrome. MiXCR, run by TCRdb on the immunoSEQ multiplex PCR reads, gives a single entry per CDR3 protein. The sample shows fewer than 250,000 distinct CDR3 sequences, 85% to 95% of them seen only once. Sequenced input: CD4+ T cells from PBMCs. The receptors come from a human donor in good health. CDR3s include the opening cysteine and the closing phenylalanine or tryptophan. Fields, in order: CDR3 protein, CDR3 DNA, D gene, CDR3 length, V gene, clone size, J gene. The D gene is left open where the match is weak. Only some rows state a clone size, as once, few, many or a class for expanded clones.

CDR3aa: CASSQGRSSNQPQHF
CDR3nt: TGTGCCAGCAGCCAAGGACGGAGTAGCAATCAGCCCCAGCATTTT
d_gene: NA
len: 15
v_gene: TRBV3-1
abundance: once
j_gene: TRBJ1-5

CDR3aa: CASSTQQRRLYF
CDR3nt: TGTGCCAGCAGTACCCAGCAGAGGAGGCTGTACTTC
d_gene: NA
len: 12
v_gene: TRBV12-3/TRBV12-4
abundance: NA
j_gene: TRBJ2-7

CDR3aa: CASSSGLAGGTTGTQYF
CDR3nt: TGTGCCAGCAGCTCGGGACTAGCGGGGGGGACAACCGGGACCCAGTACTTC
d_gene: TRBD2
len: 17
v_gene: TRBV7-9
abundance: NA
j_gene: TRBJ2-5

CDR3aa: CASSLDIESPLHF
CDR3nt: TGTGCCAGCAGCTTGGACATAGAATCACCCCTCCACTTT
d_gene: NA
len: 13
v_gene: TRBV5-4
abundance: NA
j_gene: TRBJ1-6

CDR3aa: CASSLAATYQETQYF
CDR3nt: TGTGCCAGCAGCTTAGCGGCTACGTACCAAGAGACCCAGTACTTC
d_gene: NA
len: 15
v_gene: TRBV7-2
abundance: NA
j_gene: TRBJ2-5

CDR3aa: CASSLSFTRGAKNIQYF
CDR3nt: TGTGCCAGCAGTTTATCCTTTACTAGGGGAGCCAAAAACATTCAGTACTTC
d_gene: NA
len: 17
v_gene: TRBV28
abundance: NA
j_gene: TRBJ2-4

CDR3aa: CASSFGTDSNYGYTF
CDR3nt: TGTGCCAGCAGCTTCGGGACAGATTCTAACTATGGCTACACCTTC
d_gene: TRBD1
len: 15
v_gene: TRBV7-2
abundance: NA
j_gene: TRBJ1-2

CDR3aa: CASSPAFGTQYF
CDR3nt: TGTGCCAGCAGCCCTGCCTTTGGGACCCAGTACTTC
d_gene: NA
len: 12
v_gene: TRBV7-2
abundance: NA
j_gene: TRBJ2-5

CDR3aa: CASSAVGRGRTRDTIYF
CDR3nt: TGTGCCAGCAGCGCGGTCGGGAGAGGTAGGACCAGGGACACCATATATTTT
d_gene: NA
len: 17
v_gene: TRBV9
abundance: NA
j_gene: TRBJ1-3

CDR3aa: CASSPRQLNTEAFF
CDR3nt: TGTGCCAGCAGCCCGAGACAGCTGAACACTGAAGCTTTCTTT
d_gene: NA
len: 14
v_gene: TRBV5-4
abundance: once
j_gene: TRBJ1-1

CDR3aa: CSADRGPYGYTF
CDR3nt: TGCAGCGCGGACAGGGGGCCCTATGGCTACACCTTC
d_gene: TRBD1
len: 12
v_gene: TRBV29-1
abundance: NA
j_gene: TRBJ1-2

CDR3aa: CASSVALGTSDETQYF
CDR3nt: TGTGCCAGCAGCGTAGCGCTGGGGACTAGCGATGAGACCCAGTACTTC
d_gene: TRBD2
len: 16
v_gene: TRBV9
abundance: NA
j_gene: TRBJ2-5

CDR3aa: CASSLGGYGTYNEQFF
CDR3nt: TGTGCCAGCAGCTTAGGGGGGTATGGGACCTACAATGAGCAGTTCTTC
d_gene: NA
len: 16
v_gene: TRBV7-6
abundance: NA
j_gene: TRBJ2-1

CDR3aa: CASSLALGQGIGYTF
CDR3nt: TGCGCCAGCAGCTTGGCCCTGGGACAGGGGATAGGCTACACCTTC
d_gene: TRBD1
len: 15
v_gene: TRBV5-1
abundance: NA
j_gene: TRBJ1-2

CDR3aa: CASSLGQRSGANVLTF
CDR3nt: TGTGCCAGCAGCTTAGGCCAGCGCTCTGGGGCCAACGTCCTGACTTTC
d_gene: NA
len: 16
v_gene: TRBV7-2
abundance: NA
j_gene: TRBJ2-6

CDR3aa: CASSPGTSGFREQFF
CDR3nt: TGTGCCAGCAGTCCCGGGACTAGCGGCTTTAGGGAGCAGTTCTTC
d_gene: TRBD2
len: 15
v_gene: TRBV6-5
abundance: NA
j_gene: TRBJ2-1

CDR3aa: CASSKDRGRETQYF
CDR3nt: TGTGCCAGCAGCAAGGACAGGGGGCGTGAGACCCAGTACTTC
d_gene: TRBD1
len: 14
v_gene: TRBV5-4
abundance: once
j_gene: TRBJ2-5

CDR3aa: CSAKPGPQPQHF
CDR3nt: TGCAGTGCTAAGCCGGGGCCTCAGCCCCAGCATTTT
d_gene: NA
len: 12
v_gene: TRBV20-1
abundance: NA
j_gene: TRBJ1-5

CDR3aa: CASSLRGLETQYF
CDR3nt: TGTGCCAGCAGTCTACGGGGTTTGGAGACCCAGTACTTC
d_gene: NA
len: 13
v_gene: TRBV6-6
abundance: NA
j_gene: TRBJ2-5